This TCR beta chain was identified in a study of glioma-infiltrating T cells. Amplification of TCR alpha and beta CDR3 regions from RNA used iRepertoire nested multiplex PCR. Via MiXCR, TCRdb re-called the multiplex PCR reads, giving one row per CDR3 protein. This table holds 400,000 or so distinct CDR3 sequences, 41% found once. The CDR3 is 15 amino acids. V was pared by 5 bases and J by 5 bases, with 9 bases of the junction left unmatched. The germline V gene has CDR1 SGHTA and CDR2 FQGNSA. The chain employs TRBV7-2 and TRBJ2-7; 10 positions agree with TRBD2. This sequence was found in a human donor with low-grade glioma or glioblastoma, undergoing nonglioma brain surgery, or in good health (not recorded which). Source material: glioma tissue, nonneoplastic brain tissue, or PBMCs (not recorded which). For the CDR3, the DNA is TGTGCCAGCAGCCCTAGCGGGGGAACGTGGGACGAGCAGTACTTC. Translated, it gives CASSPSGGTWDEQYF.